The next 31 T cell receptor beta chains were all read from a single sample in a study of blood T cell repertoires in COVID-19. Here immunoSEQ multiplex PCR was the method, and the copy in TCRdb shows in-frame clones only, minus some. Of 240,000 or so clones listed, 75% to 90% were seen once; the top ten hold roughly 10%. The sequencing sample was made of PBMCs or T cells enriched from blood (not recorded which). The receptors were gathered from a man aged 35 to 55 who had recovered from COVID-19.

The chain couples TRBV27 to TRBJ2-7; TRBD1 matches 10 bases. The germline V gene has CDR1 MNHEY and CDR2 SMNVEV (reference sequence). The V and J ends lost 5 bases and 4 bases, in that order; junction bases with no gene match: 14. The CDR3 loop spans 17 amino acids. In DNA form, the CDR3 reads TGTGCCAGCAGTCACCTGACGATGAGACAGGGGGCTTACGAGCAGTACTTC. Amino acids: CASSHLTMRQGAYEQYF.

This chain joins TRBV10-2 and TRBJ2-5; 8 positions agree with TRBD2. The CDR3 has 13 amino acids. The V gene's germline CDR1 is WSHSY and CDR2 SAAADI. V lost 4 bases, J lost 3 bases, and 1 base stayed unmatched. The DNA for the CDR3 is TGCGCCAGCAGTGCACTAGCGGAAGAGACCCAGTACTTC. The encoded protein is CASSALAEETQYF.

This chain joins TRBV7-2 and TRBJ2-1, with D possibly matching TRBD2 (6 bases). In germline, CDR1 is SGHTA, CDR2 FQGNSA. V was clipped by 5 bases and J by 3 bases, with 17 bases between them. This CDR3 region has 16 residues. The CDR3 nucleotides read TGTGCCAGCAGCACGCAGAGGGGTAGCGGCTACAATGAGCAGTTCTTC. Encoded protein: CASSTQRGSGYNEQFF.

The chain joins TRBV19 to TRBJ1-3; D is ambiguous. Germline V lookup: CDR1 LNHDA, CDR2 SQIVND (reference sequence). The CDR3 has 17 residues. V gave up 6 bases and J gave up 0 bases, with 18 bases separating them. CDR3 protein: CASRGALGTRSGNTIYF. The CDR3 nucleotides are TGTGCCAGTAGGGGAGCGTTAGGCACTCGCTCTGGAAACACCATATATTTT.

This chain joins TRBV6-9 and TRBJ1-1; maybe TRBD1 (6 bases). Germline lookup yields CDR1 MNHGY and CDR2 SVAAGI. Trimming pared 5 bases from V and 2 bases from J, leaving 6 bases between. This CDR3 region has 12 residues. The CDR3 coding sequence is TGTGCCAGCAGTGGGACAAACACTGAAGCTTTCTTT. Its protein product is CASSGTNTEAFF.

This clone was counted a single time. This chain connects TRBV11-2 to TRBJ1-2, with D perhaps TRBD1 (5 bases). Germline CDR1 reads SGHAT; CDR2 reads FQNNGV. Trimming stripped 5 bases from V and 5 bases from J, with 15 bases between. The CDR3 spans 14 residues. The CDR3 reads CASSPDVGGYGYTF. The CDR3 DNA is TGTGCCAGCAGCCCCGACGTGGGGGGGTATGGCTACACCTTC.

The chain links TRBV2 to TRBJ2-5; TRBD1 matches 11 bases. CDR3 size: 15 residues. J gave up 5 bases and V 6 bases, and 8 bases lay outside the gene matches. CDR1 SNHLY and CDR2 FYNNEI come from the germline V gene. The DNA for the CDR3 is TGTGCCAGCAGGGCCGGGACAGGGGGTGGTGAGACCCAGTACTTC. Its translation: CASRAGTGGGETQYF.

This chain joins TRBV6-6 and TRBJ1-1; no clear D gene. V was shortened by 2 bases and J by 6 bases, with 7 bases between the two germline ends. This CDR3 region has 12 residues. Germline loops: CDR1 MNHNY, CDR2 SVGAGI (reference sequence). The CDR3 loop is CASSYPEAEAFF. For the CDR3, the DNA is TGTGCCAGCAGTTACCCCGAGGCTGAAGCTTTCTTT.

The rearrangement uses TRBV28 and TRBJ2-7; 10 bases align to TRBD2. CDR1 MDHEN and CDR2 SYDVKM come from the germline V gene. The CDR3 spans 15 residues. V was pared by 5 bases and J by 1 base, with 5 bases of the junction left unmatched. The DNA for the CDR3 is TGTGCCAGCAGTCCGGGGACTAGCGAGTCCTACGAGCAGTACTTC. Its translation: CASSPGTSESYEQYF.

The V and J genes are TRBV11-3 and TRBJ2-1; 11 bases map to TRBD2. V shed 5 bases and J 8 bases; nucleotides not matched to a gene: 8. The V gene's germline CDR1 is SGHNT and CDR2 YENEEA. This CDR3 has 15 residues. This chain's CDR3 is CASSLTSGGAYEQFF. The DNA of the CDR3 is TGTGCCAGCAGCCTCACTAGCGGGGGCGCCTATGAGCAGTTCTTC. The complete variable domain, with remaining parts taken from reference TRBV11-3 and TRBJ2-1, reads EAGVVQSPRYKIIEKKQPVAFWCNPISGHNTLYWYLQNLGQGPELLIRYENEEAVDDSQLPKDRFSAERLKGVDSTLKIQPAELGDSAVYLCASSLTSGGAYEQFFGPGTRLTVL.

This clone was detected once. This sequence joins TRBV5-1 and TRBJ1-6; possibly TRBD1 for D (6 bases). The CDR3 extends over 14 amino acids. Trimming removed 0 bases from V and 7 bases from J, with 8 bases in between. CDR1 and CDR2 (germline): SGHRS, YFSETQ. The DNA for the CDR3 is TGCGCCAGCAGCTTGGGGCAGGGGAATTCACCCCTCCACTTT. Protein sequence: CASSLGQGNSPLHF.

This rearrangement joins TRBV7-8 to TRBJ2-1, with a weak D call TRBD2 (6 bases). The V end lost 5 bases, the J end lost 2 bases, and 13 bases lay between the germline ends. Germline CDR1 reads SGHVS; CDR2 reads FQNEAQ. The CDR3 extends over 15 amino acids. As DNA, the CDR3 is TGTGCCAGCAGCGAAGCCGGGACTCCCTACAATGAGCAGTTCTTC. Translating gives CASSEAGTPYNEQFF.

This chain links TRBV18 with TRBJ1-6; D unresolved. Germline V gives CDR1 KGHSH, CDR2 LQKENI. This CDR3 region has 12 residues. V was clipped by 3 bases and J by 15 bases, with 12 bases between them. The CDR3 spells CASSPMGSLLHF. CDR3 nucleotides: TGTGCCAGCTCACCCATGGGCAGTCTCCTCCACTTT.

The V call is TRBV27, the J call TRBJ2-1; 10 bases fit TRBD2. Trimming at V came to 6 bases and at J to 7 bases, leaving 15 bases not matched to a gene. The V gene's germline CDR1 is MNHEY and CDR2 SMNVEV (reference sequence). The CDR3 consists of 17 residues. The CDR3 nucleotides are TGTGCCAGCAGGACTCTGCTAGCGGGAGTCATTCCTAATGAGCAGTTCTTC. This codes for CASRTLLAGVIPNEQFF.

The chain uses TRBV12-3 or TRBV12-4 and TRBJ1-5; unclear D gene. V was shortened by 7 bases and J by 5 bases, with 12 bases between the two germline ends. The CDR3 runs 13 residues. CDR3 nucleotides: TGTGCCAGCACATTTGGTCAGGATCAGCCCCAGCATTTT. It encodes CASTFGQDQPQHF.

The CDR3 sequence is CASSAPTGGNYGYTF. Written as DNA, the CDR3 is TGTGCCAGCAGTGCCCCGACAGGGGGTAACTATGGCTACACCTTC. The chain has TRBV6-4 and TRBJ1-2; 9 bases fit TRBD1. CDR3 length equals 15 residues. CDR1 and CDR2 from the germline V gene are MRHNA and SNTAGT. Trimming removed 4 bases from V and 1 base from J; junction bases left unmatched: 4.

The rearrangement joins TRBV5-1 to TRBJ1-2; a weak D match, TRBD1 (5 bases). The CDR3 has 14 residues. V lost 7 bases and J 8 bases, leaving 21 bases between the germline ends. Germline CDR1 and CDR2: SGHRS and YFSETQ. The CDR3 sequence is CASRSGLFEGGYTF. For the CDR3, the DNA is TGCGCCAGCCGATCGGGACTCTTTGAGGGGGGCTACACCTTC.

The chain combines TRBV5-6 with TRBJ1-5, with a tentative D call TRBD1 (6 bases). The V end was cut by 3 bases, the J end by 4 bases, with 20 bases between. This CDR3 region has 17 residues. From germline, CDR1 is SGHDT and CDR2 YYEEEE. The CDR3: CASSSLGGGKLNQPQHF. CDR3 DNA sequence: TGTGCCAGCAGCTCCCTAGGGGGGGGCAAACTGAATCAGCCCCAGCATTTT.

The rearrangement joins TRBV6-2 or TRBV6-3 to TRBJ2-7; 8 nucleotides line up with TRBD1. The junction had 14 bases not matched to a gene; V was cut back by 2 bases and J by 2 bases. This CDR3 region has 18 residues. In germline, CDR1 is MNHEY, CDR2 SVGEGT. CDR3 bases: TGTGCCAGCAGTTACGTACCTTATTCTGGGACAGGAACCTACGAGCAGTACTTC. Translating it yields CASSYVPYSGTGTYEQYF.

The chain uses TRBV7-9 and TRBJ2-3, with D perhaps matching TRBD1 (7 bases). The germline gives CDR1 SEHNR, CDR2 FQNEAQ (reference sequence). The CDR3 has 19 amino acids. V was clipped by 3 bases and J by 1 base, with 23 bases between them. CDR3 bases: TGTGCCAGCAGCTTTTCGGTTACGCGGGAAACAGGGGGCACAGATACGCAGTATTTT. The encoded protein is CASSFSVTRETGGTDTQYF.

The chain has TRBV5-4 and TRBJ2-3; 14 bases agree with TRBD2. CDR3 length: 19 amino acids. Germline CDR1 SGHNT, CDR2 YYREEE (reference sequence). Trimming at V came to 4 bases and at J to 0 bases, leaving 10 bases not matched to a gene. CDR3 in DNA: TGTGCCAGCAGCGGACCGGGACTAGCGGGGGAACTTAGCACAGATACGCAGTATTTT. It encodes CASSGPGLAGELSTDTQYF.

The gene calls are TRBV28 and TRBJ2-7, with TRBD2 matching 7 bases. CDR1 is MDHEN, CDR2 SYDVKM, per germline. The CDR3 is made up of 14 amino acids. Losses at the gene ends were 6 bases for V and 3 bases for J; bases not matched to a gene: 8. The CDR3 here is CASSRPSGFYEQYF. As DNA, the CDR3 is TGTGCCAGCAGCCGACCTAGCGGATTCTACGAGCAGTACTTC.

The chain carries TRBV10-2 and TRBJ1-1; D remains unclear. Germline assignment: CDR1 WSHSY and CDR2 SAAADI. This CDR3 is 13 amino acids long. V was clipped by 2 bases and J by 1 base, with 5 bases between them. This chain's CDR3 is CASSEVANTEAFF. The CDR3 coding sequence is TGCGCCAGCAGTGAGGTGGCGAACACTGAAGCTTTCTTT.

V is TRBV21-1 and J is TRBJ1-6. TRBV21-1 is listed as a pseudogene. This CDR3 has 13 residues. CDR3: CASSKVAGSPLHF. CDR3 sequence (DNA): TGTGCCAGCAGCAAAGTGGCGGGCTCACCCCTCCACTTT.

V gene TRBV20-1 combines with J gene TRBJ1-2; no definite D call. Germline V gives CDR1 DFQATT, CDR2 SNEGSKA (reference sequence). Trimming cost V 6 bases and J 7 bases, with 6 bases left between them. The length of the CDR3 is 9 residues. CDR3 sequence reads: CSAPSGYTF. The CDR3 region has the DNA TGCAGTGCCCCTAGTGGCTACACCTTC.

J is TRBJ2-7 and V is TRBV18, with a possible D match to TRBD1 (6 bases). Trimming took off 1 base at V and 3 bases at J, with 16 bases between the two ends. There are 16 residues in the CDR3. Germline V gene sequence: CDR1 KGHSH, CDR2 LQKENI. In nucleotides, the CDR3 is TGTGCCAGCTCACCACTTGCACAGGGCGCTAACTACGAGCAGTACTTC. This encodes CASSPLAQGANYEQYF.

The chain joins TRBV10-3 to TRBJ2-3, with TRBD2 matching over 7 bases. Germline lookup yields CDR1 ENHRY and CDR2 SYGVKD. The CDR3 length is 14 residues. V shed 7 bases, J shed 2 bases, and the junction held 6 bases outside the gene matches. CDR3: CAIKNQRDTDTQYF. CDR3 in DNA: TGTGCCATCAAAAATCAGCGGGACACAGATACGCAGTATTTT.

This clone was observed a single time. V gene TRBV19 combines with J gene TRBJ2-7; 9 nucleotides agree with TRBD2. Germline assignment: CDR1 LNHDA and CDR2 SQIVND (reference sequence). The length of the CDR3 is 15 residues. The junction had 7 bases not matched to a gene; V was cut back by 1 base and J by 6 bases. The CDR3 is CASSIGGGGALEQYF. The CDR3 nucleotides are TGTGCCAGTAGTATAGGAGGCGGGGGGGCCCTCGAGCAGTACTTC.

The rearrangement uses TRBV9 and TRBJ1-5; D unclear. Germline values: CDR1 SGDLS, CDR2 YYNGEE. The CDR3 totals 15 residues. The germline V and J ends were trimmed by 6 bases and 6 bases, with 19 bases remaining between them. The CDR3 coding sequence is TGTGCCAGCACCCCTTCCGGGTTCGAGGGTCAGCCCCAGCATTTT. Translated: CASTPSGFEGQPQHF.

The chain has TRBV10-3 and TRBJ2-7, with D possibly being TRBD1 (6 bases). With 10 bases removed from V and 2 bases from J, the gap between germline ends came to 24 bases. Looked up from germline, CDR1 is ENHRY and CDR2 is SYGVKD. The CDR3 spans 16 residues. CDR3 DNA: TGTGCCACCAGGGCGACGATGGGACAACGGGCCTACGAGCAGTACTTC. Residues: CATRATMGQRAYEQYF.

V is TRBV18 and J is TRBJ2-3, with D perhaps TRBD2 (6 bases). Trimming shortened V by 3 bases and J by 6 bases, and 7 bases separated the two germline ends. Per the germline V gene, CDR1 is KGHSH and CDR2 is LQKENI. The CDR3 consists of 12 residues. The CDR3: CASSPGRDTQYF. The DNA for the CDR3 is TGTGCCAGCTCACCGGGGAGGGATACGCAGTATTTT.